The 6 T cell receptor beta chains in this list originate from one sample, sequenced in a study of blood T cell repertoires in COVID-19. The method was immunoSEQ multiplex PCR; TCRdb's version includes in-frame clones alone and lacks a portion of them. Among about 61,000 clones listed, around nine tenths were seen once. Sequenced: peripheral blood. These receptors came from a woman between 50 and 59 years old with active or convalescent COVID-19.

V is TRBV7-8 and J is TRBJ2-1; 10 nucleotides agree with TRBD1. V was pared by 2 bases and J by 7 bases, with 14 bases of the junction left unmatched. Germline V CDR1 and CDR2: SGHVS, FQNEAQ. The CDR3 has 18 amino acids. In DNA, the CDR3 is TGTGCCAGCAGCTTAACCGGGACAGGGGTAAACACGGGGAATGAGCAGTTCTTC. Residues: CASSLTGTGVNTGNEQFF.

CDR3 residues: CASSYMVLAGLTDTQYF. The CDR3 bases are TGTGCCAGCAGTTACATGGTCCTAGCGGGTCTCACAGATACGCAGTATTTT. The chain recombines TRBV6-2 or TRBV6-3 with TRBJ2-3, with TRBD2 matching over 8 bases. Germline V gives CDR1 MNHEY, CDR2 SVGEGT. The V gene end was trimmed by 2 bases and the J gene end by 2 bases; junction bases not matched to a gene: 9. This CDR3 spans 17 amino acids.

The chain couples TRBV5-1 to TRBJ2-3, with 9 positions matching TRBD2. V lost 4 bases to trimming and J lost 1 base; unmatched junction nucleotides: 4. CDR3 length: 15 amino acids. Germline V gene sequence: CDR1 SGHRS, CDR2 YFSETQ. The CDR3 DNA is TGCGCCAGCAGCCTATGGACTAGCGGCACAGATACGCAGTATTTT. Encoded protein: CASSLWTSGTDTQYF.

The CDR3 nucleotides are TGTGCCAGCTCACCGCCTGGGACAGGGGCGGGGAACACTGAAGCTTTCTTT. This gives the protein CASSPPGTGAGNTEAFF. J is TRBJ1-1 and V is TRBV18; 10 positions agree with TRBD1. The V gene end was trimmed by 3 bases and the J gene end by 1 base; junction bases not matched to a gene: 8. This CDR3 is built from 17 residues. Germline V lookup: CDR1 KGHSH, CDR2 LQKENI.

This chain joins TRBV14 and TRBJ2-7; D not certain. V dropped 5 bases and J dropped 1 base, with 6 bases sitting between them. Germline values: CDR1 SGHDN, CDR2 FVKESK. The CDR3 covers 12 residues. In DNA form, the CDR3 reads TGTGCCAGCAGCACAAATTCCTACGAGCAGTACTTC. This sequence encodes CASSTNSYEQYF.

The CDR3 DNA is TGTGCCAGCAGCCAAGGTTGGGACAGGGCTTCCTACGAGCAGTACTTC. It encodes CASSQGWDRASYEQYF. The chain carries TRBV3-1 (or the pseudogene TRBV3-2) and TRBJ2-7; 9 positions agree with TRBD1. With 1 base clipped from V and 1 base from J, the junction kept 5 bases outside the gene matches. The CDR3 consists of 16 residues. The V gene's germline CDR1 is LGHDT and CDR2 YNNKEL (reference sequence).